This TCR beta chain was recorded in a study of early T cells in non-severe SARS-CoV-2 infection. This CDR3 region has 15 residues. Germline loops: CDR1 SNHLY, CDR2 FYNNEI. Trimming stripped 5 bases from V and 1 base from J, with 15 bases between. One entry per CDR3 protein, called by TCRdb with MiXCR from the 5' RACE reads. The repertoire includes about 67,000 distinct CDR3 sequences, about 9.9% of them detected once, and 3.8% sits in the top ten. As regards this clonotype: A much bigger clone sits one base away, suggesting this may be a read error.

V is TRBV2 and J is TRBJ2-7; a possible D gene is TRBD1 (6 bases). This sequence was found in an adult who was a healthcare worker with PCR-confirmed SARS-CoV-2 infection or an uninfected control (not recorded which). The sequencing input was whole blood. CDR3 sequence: CASSIQGRGSYEQYF. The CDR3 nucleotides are TGTGCCAGCAGTATACAGGGAAGAGGGTCCTACGAGCAGTACTTC.